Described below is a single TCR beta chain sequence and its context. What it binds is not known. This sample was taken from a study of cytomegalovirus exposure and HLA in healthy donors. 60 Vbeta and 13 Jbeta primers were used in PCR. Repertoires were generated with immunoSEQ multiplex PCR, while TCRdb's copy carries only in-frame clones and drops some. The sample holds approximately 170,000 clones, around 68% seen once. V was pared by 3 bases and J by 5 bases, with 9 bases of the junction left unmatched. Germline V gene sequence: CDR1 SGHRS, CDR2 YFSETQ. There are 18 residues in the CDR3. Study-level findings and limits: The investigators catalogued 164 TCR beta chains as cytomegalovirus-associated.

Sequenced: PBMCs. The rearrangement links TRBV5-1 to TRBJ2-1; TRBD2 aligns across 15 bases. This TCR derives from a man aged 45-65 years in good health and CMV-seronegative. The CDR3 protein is CASSSGLAGGLKNNEQFF. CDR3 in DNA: TGCGCCAGCAGCTCTGGACTAGCGGGGGGGCTAAAAAACAATGAGCAGTTCTTC.